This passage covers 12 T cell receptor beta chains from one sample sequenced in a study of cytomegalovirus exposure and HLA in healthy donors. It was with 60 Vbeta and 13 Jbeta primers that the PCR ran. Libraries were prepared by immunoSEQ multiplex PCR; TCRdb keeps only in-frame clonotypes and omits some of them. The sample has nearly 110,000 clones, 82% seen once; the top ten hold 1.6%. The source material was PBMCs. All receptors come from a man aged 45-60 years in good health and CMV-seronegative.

CDR3 loop: CASRGQLRETQYF. DNA of the CDR3: TGTGCCAGCAGAGGACAGCTTAGGGAGACCCAGTACTTC. The genes are TRBV28 and TRBJ2-5; a weak D match, TRBD1 (6 bases). The ends were cut back, 6 bases at V and 5 bases at J, with 13 bases in the middle. Germline CDR1 and CDR2: MDHEN and SYDVKM. The CDR3 totals 13 residues.

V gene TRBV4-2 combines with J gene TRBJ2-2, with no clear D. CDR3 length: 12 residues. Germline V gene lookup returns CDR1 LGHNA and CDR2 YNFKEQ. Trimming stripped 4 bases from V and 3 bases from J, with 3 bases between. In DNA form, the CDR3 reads TGTGCCAGCAGCCCGTACACCGGGGAGCTGTTTTTT. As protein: CASSPYTGELFF.

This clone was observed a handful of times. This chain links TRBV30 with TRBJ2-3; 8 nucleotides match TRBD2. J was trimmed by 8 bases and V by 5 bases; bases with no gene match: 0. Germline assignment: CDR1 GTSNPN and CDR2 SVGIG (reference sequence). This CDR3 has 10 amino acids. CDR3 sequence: CAWGTSTQYF. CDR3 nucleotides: TGTGCCTGGGGGACTAGTACGCAGTATTTT.

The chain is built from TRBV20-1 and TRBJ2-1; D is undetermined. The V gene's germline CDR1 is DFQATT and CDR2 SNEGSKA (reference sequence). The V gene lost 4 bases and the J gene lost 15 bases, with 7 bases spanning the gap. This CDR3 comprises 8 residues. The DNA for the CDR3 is TGCAGTGCTAAGCATGGGTTCTTC. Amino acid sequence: CSAKHGFF.

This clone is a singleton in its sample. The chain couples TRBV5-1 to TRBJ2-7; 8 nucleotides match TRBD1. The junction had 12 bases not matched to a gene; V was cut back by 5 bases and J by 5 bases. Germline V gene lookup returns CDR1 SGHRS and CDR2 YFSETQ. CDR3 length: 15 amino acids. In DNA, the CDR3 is TGCGCCAGCAGTGCCACCTTGGGGACAGGCAACGAGCAGTACTTC. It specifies CASSATLGTGNEQYF.

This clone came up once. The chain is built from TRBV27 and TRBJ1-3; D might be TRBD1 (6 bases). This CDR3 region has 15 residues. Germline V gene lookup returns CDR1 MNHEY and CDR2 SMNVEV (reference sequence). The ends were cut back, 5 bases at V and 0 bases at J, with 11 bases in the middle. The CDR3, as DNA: TGTGCCAGCAGTGTTCTAGGGGGCTCTGGAAACACCATATATTTT. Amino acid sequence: CASSVLGGSGNTIYF.

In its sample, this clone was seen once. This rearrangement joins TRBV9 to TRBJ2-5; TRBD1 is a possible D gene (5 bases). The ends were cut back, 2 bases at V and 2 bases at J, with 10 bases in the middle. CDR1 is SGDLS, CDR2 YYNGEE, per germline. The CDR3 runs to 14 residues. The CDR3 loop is CASSVDSAQETQYF. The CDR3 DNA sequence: TGTGCCAGCAGCGTCGACAGCGCTCAAGAGACCCAGTACTTC.

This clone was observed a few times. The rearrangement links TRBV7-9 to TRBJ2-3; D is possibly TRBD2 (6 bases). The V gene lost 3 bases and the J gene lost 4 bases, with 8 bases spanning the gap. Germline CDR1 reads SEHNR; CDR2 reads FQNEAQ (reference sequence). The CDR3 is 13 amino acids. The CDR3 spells CASSFGGSDTQYF. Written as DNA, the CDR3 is TGTGCCAGCAGCTTCGGGGGATCAGATACGCAGTATTTT.

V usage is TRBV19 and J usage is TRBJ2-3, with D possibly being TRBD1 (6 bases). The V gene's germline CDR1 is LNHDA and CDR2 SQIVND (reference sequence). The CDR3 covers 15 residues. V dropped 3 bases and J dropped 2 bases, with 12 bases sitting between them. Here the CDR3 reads CASSIRGRDTDTQYF. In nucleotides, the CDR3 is TGTGCCAGTAGTATCAGGGGTAGGGACACAGATACGCAGTATTTT.

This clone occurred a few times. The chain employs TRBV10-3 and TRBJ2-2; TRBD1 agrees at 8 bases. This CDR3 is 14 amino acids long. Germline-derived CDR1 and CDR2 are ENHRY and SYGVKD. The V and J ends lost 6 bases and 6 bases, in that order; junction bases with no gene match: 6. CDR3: CAISSKQGAGELFF. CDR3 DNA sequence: TGTGCCATCAGCTCTAAACAGGGGGCCGGGGAGCTGTTTTTT.

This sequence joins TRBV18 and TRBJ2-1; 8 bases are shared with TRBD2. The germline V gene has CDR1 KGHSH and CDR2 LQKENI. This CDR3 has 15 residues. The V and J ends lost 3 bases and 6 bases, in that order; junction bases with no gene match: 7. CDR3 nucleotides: TGTGCCAGCTCACCCCCCAGCGGGGGTGTCAATGAGCAGTTCTTC. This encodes CASSPPSGGVNEQFF.

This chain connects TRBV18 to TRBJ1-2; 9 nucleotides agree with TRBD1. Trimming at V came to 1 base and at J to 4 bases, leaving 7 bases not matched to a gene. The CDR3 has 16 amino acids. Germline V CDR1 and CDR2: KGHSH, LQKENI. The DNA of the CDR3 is TGTGCCAGCTCACCACGGGACAGGGCCCCTACCTATGGCTACACCTTC. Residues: CASSPRDRAPTYGYTF.